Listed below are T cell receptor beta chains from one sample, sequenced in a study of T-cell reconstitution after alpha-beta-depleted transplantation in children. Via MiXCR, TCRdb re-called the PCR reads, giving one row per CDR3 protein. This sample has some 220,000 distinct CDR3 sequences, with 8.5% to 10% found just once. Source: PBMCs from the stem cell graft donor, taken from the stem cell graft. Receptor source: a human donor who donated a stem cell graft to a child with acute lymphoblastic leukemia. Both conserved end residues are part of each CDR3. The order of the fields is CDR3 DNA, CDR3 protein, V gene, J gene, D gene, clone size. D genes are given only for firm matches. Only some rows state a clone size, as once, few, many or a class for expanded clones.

cdr3_nt: TGCAGTGCCTCTAGCGGGGGGGAAATCTACAATGAGCAGTTCTTC
cdr3_aa: CSASSGGEIYNEQFF
v_call: TRBV20-1
j_call: TRBJ2-1
d_call: TRBD2
clone_size: few

cdr3_nt: TGCAGCGCTCTGACAGGGGTCCAAACCTACGAGCAGTACTTC
cdr3_aa: CSALTGVQTYEQYF
v_call: TRBV29-1
j_call: TRBJ2-7
d_call: TRBD1
clone_size: NA

cdr3_nt: TGTGCCACCAGCAAGGACCCGGGACAAAGCTCCTATAATTCACCCCTCCACTTT
cdr3_aa: CATSKDPGQSSYNSPLHF
v_call: TRBV15
j_call: TRBJ1-6
d_call: NA
clone_size: NA

cdr3_nt: TGCGCCAGCAGCCCAGAGCGGATCTCTGGGGCCAACGTCCTGACTTTC
cdr3_aa: CASSPERISGANVLTF
v_call: TRBV4-1
j_call: TRBJ2-6
d_call: NA
clone_size: many

cdr3_nt: TGTGCCAGCTCAAAACAGGGCTATCCCTCCTACGAGCAGTACTTC
cdr3_aa: CASSKQGYPSYEQYF
v_call: TRBV18
j_call: TRBJ2-7
d_call: NA
clone_size: NA

cdr3_nt: TGTGCCAGCAGCCCCGGGCCACTCGGAGGGACCTACGAGCAGTACTTC
cdr3_aa: CASSPGPLGGTYEQYF
v_call: TRBV5-6
j_call: TRBJ2-7
d_call: NA
clone_size: NA

cdr3_nt: TGTGCCAGCAGTTACAGGGGGCCTGCCGTCTACGAGCAGTACTTC
cdr3_aa: CASSYRGPAVYEQYF
v_call: TRBV27
j_call: TRBJ2-7
d_call: TRBD1
clone_size: few

cdr3_nt: TGTGCCAGCAGCCCGGACAGAAACTATGGCTACACCTTC
cdr3_aa: CASSPDRNYGYTF
v_call: TRBV18
j_call: TRBJ1-2
d_call: NA
clone_size: many

cdr3_nt: TGCGCCAGCAGCTCGCCGGCGGAGGGCGGGGACACAGATACGCAGTATTTT
cdr3_aa: CASSSPAEGGDTDTQYF
v_call: TRBV5-1
j_call: TRBJ2-3
d_call: NA
clone_size: few

cdr3_nt: TGTGCCAGCAGTTACAGGGGGCTCCTCAATGAGCAGTTCTTC
cdr3_aa: CASSYRGLLNEQFF
v_call: TRBV6-2/TRBV6-3
j_call: TRBJ2-1
d_call: TRBD1
clone_size: NA

cdr3_nt: TGTGCCAGCAGCCGGACTAGCGGGGGGGCCGATGAGCAGTTCTTC
cdr3_aa: CASSRTSGGADEQFF
v_call: TRBV6-1
j_call: TRBJ2-1
d_call: TRBD2
clone_size: many

cdr3_nt: TGCGCCAGCAGCCGGGGGACAGCGATGGCTGAAGCTTTCTTT
cdr3_aa: CASSRGTAMAEAFF
v_call: TRBV5-1
j_call: TRBJ1-1
d_call: TRBD1
clone_size: many

cdr3_nt: TGCGCCAGCAGCTTGGAAGAAGAGACCCAGTACTTC
cdr3_aa: CASSLEEETQYF
v_call: TRBV5-1
j_call: TRBJ2-5
d_call: NA
clone_size: many

cdr3_nt: TGCAGCGCAGACGACATAGACACCGGGGAGCTGTTTTTT
cdr3_aa: CSADDIDTGELFF
v_call: TRBV29-1
j_call: TRBJ2-2
d_call: NA
clone_size: few

cdr3_nt: TGTGCCAGCAGTCAGATTAGCGGGGGGGCCCACACAGATACGCAGTATTTT
cdr3_aa: CASSQISGGAHTDTQYF
v_call: TRBV12-3/TRBV12-4
j_call: TRBJ2-3
d_call: TRBD2
clone_size: many

cdr3_nt: TGCGCCAGCAGCCAAGATCGGACAGGGTGGAACATTCAGTACTTC
cdr3_aa: CASSQDRTGWNIQYF
v_call: TRBV4-3
j_call: TRBJ2-4
d_call: TRBD1
clone_size: few

cdr3_nt: TGTGCCAGCAGCTTTGGGGACAGAGTGAACACTGAAGCTTTCTTT
cdr3_aa: CASSFGDRVNTEAFF
v_call: TRBV11-2
j_call: TRBJ1-1
d_call: TRBD1
clone_size: few

cdr3_nt: TGTGCCAGCAGCCAAGAGTGGAGCTCTAGCGGGGAGAAAGAGACCCAGTACTTC
cdr3_aa: CASSQEWSSSGEKETQYF
v_call: TRBV14
j_call: TRBJ2-5
d_call: TRBD2
clone_size: many

cdr3_nt: TGCGCCAGCAGCCCCAGTGGGGGGGGAATCGGCTACAATGAGCAGTTCTTC
cdr3_aa: CASSPSGGGIGYNEQFF
v_call: TRBV5-1
j_call: TRBJ2-1
d_call: TRBD2
clone_size: many

cdr3_nt: TGCAGCGTTTATAAGCCAGGGCGAACCTACGAGCAGTACTTC
cdr3_aa: CSVYKPGRTYEQYF
v_call: TRBV29-1
j_call: TRBJ2-7
d_call: NA
clone_size: few

cdr3_nt: TGCGCCAGCAGCTTATCCATACTAGATGCAGAGACCCAGTACTTC
cdr3_aa: CASSLSILDAETQYF
v_call: TRBV5-1
j_call: TRBJ2-5
d_call: NA
clone_size: many

cdr3_nt: TGTGCCAGCAACAGCCCAGGAGGCTACACCTTC
cdr3_aa: CASNSPGGYTF
v_call: TRBV25-1
j_call: TRBJ1-2
d_call: NA
clone_size: few

cdr3_nt: TGTGCCAGCAGTATCTCTTTAGGGGGGGCAGAGACCCAGTACTTC
cdr3_aa: CASSISLGGAETQYF
v_call: TRBV6-5
j_call: TRBJ2-5
d_call: NA
clone_size: many

cdr3_nt: TGTGCCAGCAGTTCTCTACCGGGACAGGGGGCGAACACTGAAGCTTTCTTT
cdr3_aa: CASSSLPGQGANTEAFF
v_call: TRBV6-5
j_call: TRBJ1-1
d_call: TRBD1
clone_size: many

cdr3_nt: TGTGCCAGCAGTTACTCGGCCTCACACGATTCACCCCTCCACTTT
cdr3_aa: CASSYSASHDSPLHF
v_call: TRBV6-5
j_call: TRBJ1-6
d_call: NA
clone_size: NA

cdr3_nt: TGCAGCGTTGGTCAGGGACAGACGGATGGCGAGCAGTACTTC
cdr3_aa: CSVGQGQTDGEQYF
v_call: TRBV29-1
j_call: TRBJ2-7
d_call: TRBD1
clone_size: NA

cdr3_nt: TGTGCCAGCAGTGCCTACAGGGTAGGGGCCAACGTCCTGACTTTC
cdr3_aa: CASSAYRVGANVLTF
v_call: TRBV25-1
j_call: TRBJ2-6
d_call: NA
clone_size: many

cdr3_nt: TGCAGCGTGGGCGTCGGTTTTTTGGTCTTT
cdr3_aa: CSVGVGFLVF
v_call: TRBV29-1
j_call: TRBJ1-1
d_call: NA
clone_size: many

cdr3_nt: TGTGCCAGCAGGTCTCCGGGGAACACAGATACGCAGTATTTT
cdr3_aa: CASRSPGNTDTQYF
v_call: TRBV6-1
j_call: TRBJ2-3
d_call: NA
clone_size: NA

cdr3_nt: TGCGCCAGCAGCCAAGAGCCCCAGGGGGCTAATGAAAAACTGTTTTTT
cdr3_aa: CASSQEPQGANEKLFF
v_call: TRBV4-3
j_call: TRBJ1-4
d_call: TRBD1
clone_size: NA

cdr3_nt: TGTGCCAGCATTGATGGAAGAGACAGGTATGGCAATGAGCAGTTCTTC
cdr3_aa: CASIDGRDRYGNEQFF
v_call: TRBV6-1
j_call: TRBJ2-1
d_call: NA
clone_size: few

cdr3_nt: TGTGCCAGCAACGACAGGGGTCGAAACTATGGCTACACCTTC
cdr3_aa: CASNDRGRNYGYTF
v_call: TRBV2
j_call: TRBJ1-2
d_call: TRBD1
clone_size: few

cdr3_nt: TGTGCCAGCTCACCGACCACACAATTCTATAATTCACCCCTCCACTTT
cdr3_aa: CASSPTTQFYNSPLHF
v_call: TRBV18
j_call: TRBJ1-6
d_call: NA
clone_size: NA

cdr3_nt: TGTGCCACCAGCAGAGATCTACAGCCACACGTTGGACATGGCTACACCTTC
cdr3_aa: CATSRDLQPHVGHGYTF
v_call: TRBV15
j_call: TRBJ1-2
d_call: NA
clone_size: few

cdr3_nt: TGCGCCAGCAGCTTGACAGGATACACCTACGAGCAGTACTTC
cdr3_aa: CASSLTGYTYEQYF
v_call: TRBV5-1
j_call: TRBJ2-7
d_call: NA
clone_size: many

cdr3_nt: TGCGCCAGCAGCCAAGGGTCGACTAGTCAGCAGTTCTTC
cdr3_aa: CASSQGSTSQQFF
v_call: TRBV4-1
j_call: TRBJ2-1
d_call: NA
clone_size: few

cdr3_nt: TGTGCCAGCAGCACTCGGTGGGGGACTAGCGGGGGGGTTGAGCAGTTCTTC
cdr3_aa: CASSTRWGTSGGVEQFF
v_call: TRBV9
j_call: TRBJ2-1
d_call: TRBD2
clone_size: few

cdr3_nt: TGCAGCGTTGGTTCCAGGGGCCCACAAGAGACCCAGTACTTC
cdr3_aa: CSVGSRGPQETQYF
v_call: TRBV29-1
j_call: TRBJ2-5
d_call: NA
clone_size: NA

cdr3_nt: TGTGCCAGCAGTGAATTATTCGGACATGGTACAGATACGCAGTATTTT
cdr3_aa: CASSELFGHGTDTQYF
v_call: TRBV2
j_call: TRBJ2-3
d_call: NA
clone_size: many

cdr3_nt: TGTGCCAGCACTCTATCCAGAGCGTACAATGAGCAGTTCTTC
cdr3_aa: CASTLSRAYNEQFF
v_call: TRBV12-3/TRBV12-4
j_call: TRBJ2-1
d_call: NA
clone_size: many